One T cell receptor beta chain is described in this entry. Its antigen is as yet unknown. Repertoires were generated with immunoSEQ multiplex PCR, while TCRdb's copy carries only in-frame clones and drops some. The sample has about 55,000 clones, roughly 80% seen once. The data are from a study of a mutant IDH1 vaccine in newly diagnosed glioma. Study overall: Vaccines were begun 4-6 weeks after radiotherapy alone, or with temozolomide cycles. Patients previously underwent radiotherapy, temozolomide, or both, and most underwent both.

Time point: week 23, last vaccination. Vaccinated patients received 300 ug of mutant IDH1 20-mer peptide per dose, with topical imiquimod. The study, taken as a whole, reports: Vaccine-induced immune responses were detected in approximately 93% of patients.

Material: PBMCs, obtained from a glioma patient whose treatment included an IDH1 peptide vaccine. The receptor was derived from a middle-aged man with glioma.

The CDR3 loop is CASSRGTSGSYEQYF. The CDR3 DNA is TGTGCCAGCAGCCGCGGGACTAGCGGTTCCTACGAGCAGTACTTC. The V and J genes are TRBV13 and TRBJ2-7; 11 bases fit TRBD2. CDR1 PRHDT and CDR2 FYEKMQ come from the germline V gene (reference sequence). The J segment lost 1 base and the V segment lost 5 bases, leaving 4 bases of the junction unmatched. The CDR3 sequence is 15 residues long. The entire variable domain, with the rest obtained from reference TRBV13 and TRBJ2-7, is as follows: AAGVIQSPRHLIKEKRETATLKCYPIPRHDTVYWYQQGPGQDPQFLISFYEKMQSDKGSIPDRFSAQQFSDYHSELNMSSLELGDSALYFCASSRGTSGSYEQYFGPGTRLTVT.